This entry lists 20 T cell receptor beta chains sequenced from one sample in a study of glioma-infiltrating T cells. TCR alpha and beta CDR3 regions were amplified from RNA using iRepertoire nested multiplex PCR. One entry per CDR3 protein results from TCRdb running MiXCR on the multiplex PCR reads. The table has a few hundred thousand distinct CDR3 sequences, more than 35% seen once. Specimen: glioma tissue, nonneoplastic brain tissue, or PBMCs (not recorded which). Receptors were obtained from a human donor with low-grade glioma or glioblastoma, undergoing nonglioma brain surgery, or in good health (not recorded which).

The chain links TRBV28 to TRBJ1-1, with TRBD1 matching 9 bases. The germline gives CDR1 MDHEN, CDR2 SYDVKM. This CDR3 has 14 residues. After removal of 8 bases from V and 3 bases from J, the junction contained 7 bases not matched to a gene. The CDR3 region has the DNA TGTGCCAGCCGTCACAGGGGGCGAGACACTGAAGCTTTCTTT. It encodes CASRHRGRDTEAFF. The whole variable domain, remainder taken from reference TRBV28 and TRBJ1-1, is DVKVTQSSRYLVKRTGEKVFLECVQDMDHENMFWYRQDPGLGLRLIYFSYDVKMKEKGDIPEGYSVSREKKERFSLILESASTNQTSMYLCASRHRGRDTEAFFGQGTRLTVV.

This clonotype has more than one count but fewer than ten. J is TRBJ2-3 and V is TRBV27; D is perhaps TRBD1 (5 bases). CDR3 length equals 15 residues. Germline CDR1 and CDR2: MNHEY and SMNVEV (reference sequence). Trimming removed 11 bases at V and 3 bases at J, with 21 bases between. CDR3: CAYSFNRIRTDTQYF. CDR3 DNA: TGTGCCTACAGTTTCAACAGGATTAGGACAGATACGCAGTATTTT.

The chain links TRBV20-1 to TRBJ1-5, with D maybe TRBD1 (6 bases). Germline loops: CDR1 DFQATT, CDR2 SNEGSKA (reference sequence). V was trimmed by 4 bases and J by 11 bases, leaving 18 bases between them. The CDR3 runs to 13 residues. This chain's CDR3 is CSAKDTGGRTQHF. The CDR3 DNA reads TGCAGTGCTAAAGATACGGGGGGCCGGACCCAGCATTTT.

This clonotype was seen ten or more times. J is TRBJ1-1 and V is TRBV6-2 or TRBV6-3; a weak D match, TRBD1 (5 bases). The germline V gene has CDR1 MNHEY and CDR2 SVGEGT. CDR3 length: 11 residues. Trimming removed 8 bases from V and 6 bases from J, with 10 bases in between. In nucleotides, the CDR3 is TGTGCCAGCGGTCCGGGGGCTGAAGCTTTCTTT. Its translation: CASGPGAEAFF.

This clonotype was detected ten times or more. V is TRBV19 and J is TRBJ1-1; 8 positions agree with TRBD1. J was trimmed by 4 bases and V by 7 bases; bases with no gene match: 8. CDR3 length: 14 residues. The V gene's germline CDR1 is LNHDA and CDR2 SQIVND (reference sequence). The CDR3 DNA reads TGTGCCAGTAAACCAGGGGGCGCATTCACTGAAGCTTTCTTT. Residues: CASKPGGAFTEAFF.

Ten or more counts support this clonotype. The gene calls are TRBV28 and TRBJ2-3; TRBD2 matches at 12 bases. This CDR3 contains 16 residues. Germline CDR1 is MDHEN and CDR2 is SYDVKM. Trimming at V came to 5 bases and at J to 3 bases, leaving 6 bases not matched to a gene. CDR3 in DNA: TGTGCCAGCAGTCTTTGGACTAGCGGGACTACAGATACGCAGTATTTT. It specifies CASSLWTSGTTDTQYF. The whole variable domain, remainder taken from reference TRBV28 and TRBJ2-3, is DVKVTQSSRYLVKRTGEKVFLECVQDMDHENMFWYRQDPGLGLRLIYFSYDVKMKEKGDIPEGYSVSREKKERFSLILESASTNQTSMYLCASSLWTSGTTDTQYFGPGTRLTVL.

As regards this clonotype: A much larger clone is a single base away; this may be a read error. It is likely a read error, because the conserved phenylalanine at the end of the CDR3 is missing. The chain joins TRBV27 to TRBJ2-3; 14 positions match TRBD2. This CDR3 is built from 17 residues. The junction had 8 bases not matched to a gene; V was cut back by 5 bases and J by 4 bases. Germline V gene lookup returns CDR1 MNHEY and CDR2 SMNVEV (reference sequence). This CDR3 is CASSKLPGLAGADTQYS. In DNA form, the CDR3 reads TGTGCCAGCAGTAAACTACCGGGACTAGCGGGAGCAGATACGCAGTATTCT.

Points on this clonotype: This may be a read error, as it is one base from a much larger clone. This rearrangement joins TRBV28 to TRBJ1-2; possible D gene TRBD1, 5 bases. Germline CDR1 and CDR2: MDHEN and SYDVKM. The CDR3 is 14 amino acids. The CDR3 is CASNDQGANYGYNF. The CDR3 region has the DNA TGTGCCAGCAATGATCAGGGTGCTAACTATGGCTACAACTTC.

The chain has TRBV6-2 or TRBV6-3 and TRBJ1-1; D uncertain. Germline V gene lookup returns CDR1 MNHEY and CDR2 SVGEGT. Trimming stripped 5 bases from V and 1 base from J, with 11 bases between. This CDR3 contains 14 residues. The CDR3 protein is CASSVDRQNTEAFF. The CDR3 bases are TGTGCCAGCAGTGTCGACCGGCAGAACACTGAAGCTTTCTTT.

This clonotype was seen more than once but under ten times. V and J are TRBV24-1 and TRBJ2-1; D gene uncertain. Germline V lookup: CDR1 KGHDR, CDR2 SFDVKD. Trimming took 5 bases from V and 8 from J, leaving 18 bases between them. The CDR3 is 15 amino acids. The CDR3 nucleotides are TGTGCCACCAGTGGAATAAGGTCCCTTTTCGATGAGCAGTTCTTC. Translating gives CATSGIRSLFDEQFF.

The chain has TRBV28 and TRBJ1-5, with D possibly matching TRBD1 (5 bases). Germline V gives CDR1 MDHEN, CDR2 SYDVKM. The CDR3 is made up of 15 amino acids. V lost 7 bases and J lost 6, with 19 bases in between. The CDR3 region has the DNA TGTGCCAGCAAAGTGCCCGGGGGAAGGGGTCAGCCCCAGCATTTT. Protein sequence: CASKVPGGRGQPQHF. Complete variable domain (other parts from reference TRBV28 and TRBJ1-5): DVKVTQSSRYLVKRTGEKVFLECVQDMDHENMFWYRQDPGLGLRLIYFSYDVKMKEKGDIPEGYSVSREKKERFSLILESASTNQTSMYLCASKVPGGRGQPQHFGDGTRLSIL.

Concerning this clonotype itself: Just one base apart from a much larger clone, this may be a read error. The chain recombines TRBV27 with TRBJ2-2; tentatively, D is TRBD2 (5 bases). Germline lookup yields CDR1 MNHEY and CDR2 SMNVEV (reference sequence). The CDR3 has 14 amino acids. The CDR3 region has the DNA TGTGCCACTTCCCCAGCTTGGAACACCGGGGAGATGTTTTTT. It specifies CATSPAWNTGEMFF.

A note on this clonotype: This clone may be a read error of a much larger clone one base away. The CDR3 region has the DNA TGCAGTGCTAGAGATAGGAACCCCTTCTCTTACAATGAGAAGTTCTTC. It is translated as CSARDRNPFSYNEKFF. The rearrangement uses TRBV20-1 and TRBJ2-1; D unresolved. The CDR3 covers 16 residues. CDR1 and CDR2 from the germline V gene are DFQATT and SNEGSKA (reference sequence).

This clonotype was picked up many times. The CDR3 region has the DNA TGTGCCAGCAGCTTAAAGCCACCGGGGGAGAGCACTGAAGCTTTCTTT. It yields the protein CASSLKPPGESTEAFF. V is TRBV7-3 and J is TRBJ1-1, with a possible D match to TRBD1 (5 bases). The CDR3 loop spans 16 amino acids. V gave up 1 base and J gave up 4 bases, with 16 bases separating them. Germline CDR1 is SGHTA and CDR2 is FQGTGA.

V and J are TRBV3-1 and TRBJ2-1; D unclear. The V and J ends lost 0 bases and 10 bases respectively, with 13 bases between them. The CDR3 spans 14 residues. The germline V gene encodes CDR1 LGHDT and CDR2 YNNKEL (reference sequence). In nucleotides, the CDR3 is TGTGCCAGCAGCCAAGACACTAACGGTCGGGAGCAGTTCTTC. Amino acid sequence: CASSQDTNGREQFF.

Points on this clonotype: Just one base apart from a much larger clone, this may be a read error. The chain is built from TRBV6-1 and TRBJ2-3, with D perhaps TRBD1 or TRBD2 (6 bases each). The CDR3 runs to 16 residues. CDR1 and CDR2 from the germline V gene are MNHNS and SASEGT. The CDR3 is CTSSEAPGGQADTQYF. The CDR3 DNA reads as TGTACCAGCAGTGAAGCGCCCGGGGGACAAGCAGATACGCAGTATTTT.

The sample holds many counts of this clonotype. V is TRBV27 and J is TRBJ2-1; 9 bases map to TRBD2. Per germline, CDR1 MNHEY and CDR2 SMNVEV (reference sequence). The ends lost 2 bases at V and 0 bases at J; junction bases unmatched: 5. CDR3 length: 17 residues. CDR3 in DNA: TGTGCCAGCAGTTTAGTTAGCGGGAGAGGCTCCTACAATGAGCAGTTCTTC. Protein: CASSLVSGRGSYNEQFF.

This clonotype was detected a few times. This chain connects TRBV4-3 to TRBJ1-1; 11 nucleotides line up with TRBD1. J gave up 5 bases and V 0 bases, and 5 bases lay outside the gene matches. The CDR3 contains 16 residues. CDR1 and CDR2 from the germline V gene are LGHNA and YSLEER. The CDR3 DNA is TGCGCCAGCAGCCAAGATTTGGGGACAGGGGGGACTGAAGCTTTCTTT. The encoded protein is CASSQDLGTGGTEAFF.

The chain couples TRBV7-9 to TRBJ1-3; unclear D gene. The CDR3 totals 15 residues. V lost 5 bases and J lost 0, with 11 bases in between. The germline V gene encodes CDR1 SEHNR and CDR2 FQNEAQ (reference sequence). CDR3 sequence reads: CASSPVGYSGNTIYF. CDR3 DNA sequence: TGTGCCAGCAGCCCAGTGGGCTACTCTGGAAACACCATATATTTT.

The chain recombines TRBV6-2 or TRBV6-3 with TRBJ2-7; a possible D gene is TRBD2 (5 bases). The CDR3 totals 16 residues. CDR1 and CDR2 (germline): MNHEY, SVGEGT. V lost 2 bases to trimming and J lost 5 bases, with 19 bases between them. The CDR3 nucleotides are TGTGCCAGCAGTTACCCGATCGAGGGATCAGGTCACGAGCAGTACTTC. This encodes CASSYPIEGSGHEQYF.